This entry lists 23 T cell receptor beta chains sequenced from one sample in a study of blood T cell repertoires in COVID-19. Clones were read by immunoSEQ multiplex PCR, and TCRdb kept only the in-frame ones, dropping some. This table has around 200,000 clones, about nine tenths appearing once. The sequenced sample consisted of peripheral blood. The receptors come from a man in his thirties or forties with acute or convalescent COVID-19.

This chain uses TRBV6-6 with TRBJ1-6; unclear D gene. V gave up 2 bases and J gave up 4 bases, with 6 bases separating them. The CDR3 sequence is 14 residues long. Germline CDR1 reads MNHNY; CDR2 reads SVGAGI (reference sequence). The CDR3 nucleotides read TGTGCCAGCAGTTACAGGGAGTATAATTCACCCCTCCACTTT. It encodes CASSYREYNSPLHF.

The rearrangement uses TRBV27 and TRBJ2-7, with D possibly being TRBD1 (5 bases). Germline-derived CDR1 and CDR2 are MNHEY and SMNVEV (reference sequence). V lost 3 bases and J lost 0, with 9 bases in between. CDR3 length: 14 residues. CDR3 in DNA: TGTGCCAGCAGTTTTTTCAGGGCCTCCTACGAGCAGTACTTC. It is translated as CASSFFRASYEQYF.

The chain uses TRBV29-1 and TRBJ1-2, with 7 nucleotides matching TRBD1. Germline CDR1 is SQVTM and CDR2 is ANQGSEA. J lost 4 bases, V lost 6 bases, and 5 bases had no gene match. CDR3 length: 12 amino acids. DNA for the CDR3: TGCAGCGTCCCGGGACAGCCCTATGGCTACACCTTC. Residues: CSVPGQPYGYTF.

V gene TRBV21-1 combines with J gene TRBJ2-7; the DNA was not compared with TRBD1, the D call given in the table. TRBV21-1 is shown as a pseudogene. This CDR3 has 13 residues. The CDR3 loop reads CASSKRKDNEQYF. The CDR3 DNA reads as TGTGCCAGCAGCAAACGTAAAGACAACGAGCAGTACTTC.

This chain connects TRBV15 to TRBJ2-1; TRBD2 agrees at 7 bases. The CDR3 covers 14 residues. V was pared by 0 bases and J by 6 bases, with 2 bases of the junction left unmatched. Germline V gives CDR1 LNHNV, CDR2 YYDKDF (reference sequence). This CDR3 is CATSRDRTSNEQFF. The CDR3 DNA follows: TGTGCCACCAGCAGAGATCGGACTAGCAATGAGCAGTTCTTC.

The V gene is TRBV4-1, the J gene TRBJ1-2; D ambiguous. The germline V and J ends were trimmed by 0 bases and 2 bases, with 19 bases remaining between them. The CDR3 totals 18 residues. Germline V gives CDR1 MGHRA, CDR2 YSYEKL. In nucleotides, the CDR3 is TGCGCCAGCAGCCAAGATTATTCACCGTGGGCCAGGAACTATGGCTACACCTTC. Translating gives CASSQDYSPWARNYGYTF.

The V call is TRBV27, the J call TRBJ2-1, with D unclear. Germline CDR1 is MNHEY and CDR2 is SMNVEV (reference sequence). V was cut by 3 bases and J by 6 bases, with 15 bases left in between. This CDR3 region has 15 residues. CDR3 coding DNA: TGTGCCAGCAGTTTTCGGGTAGTAGTTCCCAATGAGCAGTTCTTC. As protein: CASSFRVVVPNEQFF.

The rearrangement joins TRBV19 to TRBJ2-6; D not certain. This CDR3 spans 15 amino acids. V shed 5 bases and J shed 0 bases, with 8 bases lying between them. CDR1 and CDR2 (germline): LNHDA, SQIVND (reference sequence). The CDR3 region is CASSPRYSGANVLTF. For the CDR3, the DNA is TGTGCCAGTAGTCCTAGGTACTCTGGGGCCAACGTCCTGACTTTC.

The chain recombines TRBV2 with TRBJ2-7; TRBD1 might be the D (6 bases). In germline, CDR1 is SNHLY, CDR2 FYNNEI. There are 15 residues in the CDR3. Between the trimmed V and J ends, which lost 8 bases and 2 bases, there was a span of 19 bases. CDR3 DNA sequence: TGTGCCAGCCTCTACCCCGGACAGTCCCCCTACGAGCAGTACTTC. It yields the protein CASLYPGQSPYEQYF.

CDR3 coding DNA: TGCGCCAGCAGCAAACAGGGATTTGAAGGCTACACCTTC. Protein: CASSKQGFEGYTF. The gene calls are TRBV5-1 and TRBJ1-2; a possible D gene is TRBD1 (6 bases). The germline gives CDR1 SGHRS, CDR2 YFSETQ. V was clipped by 4 bases and J by 8 bases, with 15 bases between them. CDR3 length equals 13 residues.

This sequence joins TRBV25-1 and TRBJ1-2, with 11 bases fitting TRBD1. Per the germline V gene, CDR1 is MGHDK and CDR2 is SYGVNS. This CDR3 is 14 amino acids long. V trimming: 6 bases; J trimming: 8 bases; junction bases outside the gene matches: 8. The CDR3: CASRGTGGSKGYTF. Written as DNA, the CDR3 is TGTGCCAGCAGAGGGACAGGGGGTTCGAAGGGCTACACCTTC.

The CDR3 bases are TGTGCCAGCCAGGGCGGGAACGACGGAAACACCATATATTTT. It yields the protein CASQGGNDGNTIYF. This sequence joins TRBV6-5 and TRBJ1-3; tentative D call: TRBD1 (5 bases). Trimming shortened V by 8 bases and J by 4 bases, and 15 bases separated the two germline ends. Germline assignment: CDR1 MNHEY and CDR2 SVGAGI. This CDR3 is built from 14 residues.

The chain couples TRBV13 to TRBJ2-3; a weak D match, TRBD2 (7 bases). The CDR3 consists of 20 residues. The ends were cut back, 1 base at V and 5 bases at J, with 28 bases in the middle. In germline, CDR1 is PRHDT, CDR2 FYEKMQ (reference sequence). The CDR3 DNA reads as TGTGCCAGCAGCTTAGTCGGGACAACGACTTTAGGACTAGTTGTAGATACGCAGTATTTT. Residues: CASSLVGTTTLGLVVDTQYF.

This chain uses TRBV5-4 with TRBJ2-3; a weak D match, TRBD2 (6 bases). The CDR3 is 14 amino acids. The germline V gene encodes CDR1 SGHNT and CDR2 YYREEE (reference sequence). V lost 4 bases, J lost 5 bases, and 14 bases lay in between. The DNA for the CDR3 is TGTGCCAGCAGCAAGAAGACTAGAGAAGATACGCAGTATTTT. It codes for CASSKKTREDTQYF.

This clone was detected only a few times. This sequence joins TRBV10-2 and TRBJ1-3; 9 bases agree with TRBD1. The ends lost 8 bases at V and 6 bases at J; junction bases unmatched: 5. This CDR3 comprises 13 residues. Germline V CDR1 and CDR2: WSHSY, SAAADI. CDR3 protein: CASGNRGQNTIYF. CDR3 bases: TGCGCCAGCGGGAACAGGGGGCAAAACACCATATATTTT.

This CDR3 is CASSQEVWTSGGSETQYF. CDR3 DNA sequence: TGCGCCAGCAGCCAAGAAGTCTGGACTAGCGGGGGAAGCGAGACCCAGTACTTC. The chain carries TRBV4-1 and TRBJ2-5, with 13 bases that match TRBD2. Germline-derived CDR1 and CDR2 are MGHRA and YSYEKL. Unmatched junction bases numbered 9, after V lost 0 bases and J lost 5 bases. This CDR3 comprises 18 residues.

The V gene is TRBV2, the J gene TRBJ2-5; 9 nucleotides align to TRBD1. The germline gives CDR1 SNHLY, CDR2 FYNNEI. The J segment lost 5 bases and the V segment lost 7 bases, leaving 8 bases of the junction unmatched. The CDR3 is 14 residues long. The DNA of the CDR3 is TGTGCCAGCATCCCGGGACAGGGCTGGGAGACCCAGTACTTC. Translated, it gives CASIPGQGWETQYF.

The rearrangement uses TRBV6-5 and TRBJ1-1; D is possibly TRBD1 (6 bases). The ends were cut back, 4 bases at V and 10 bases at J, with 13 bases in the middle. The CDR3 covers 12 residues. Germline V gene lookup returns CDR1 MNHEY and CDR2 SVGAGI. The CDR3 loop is CASSSPRGGAFF. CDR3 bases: TGTGCCAGCAGTTCCCCTAGGGGGGGAGCTTTCTTT.

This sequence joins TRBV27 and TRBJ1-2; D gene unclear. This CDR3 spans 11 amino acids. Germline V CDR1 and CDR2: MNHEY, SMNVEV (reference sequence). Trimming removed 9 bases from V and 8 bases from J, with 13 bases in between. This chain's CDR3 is CASRTAGGYTF. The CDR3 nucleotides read TGTGCCAGTAGGACTGCGGGAGGCTACACCTTC.

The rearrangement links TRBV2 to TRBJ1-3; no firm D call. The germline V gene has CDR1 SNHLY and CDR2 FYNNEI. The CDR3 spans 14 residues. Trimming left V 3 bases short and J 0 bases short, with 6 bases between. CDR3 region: CASSDSRSGNTIYF. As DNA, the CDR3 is TGTGCCAGCAGTGATTCCCGCTCTGGAAACACCATATATTTT.

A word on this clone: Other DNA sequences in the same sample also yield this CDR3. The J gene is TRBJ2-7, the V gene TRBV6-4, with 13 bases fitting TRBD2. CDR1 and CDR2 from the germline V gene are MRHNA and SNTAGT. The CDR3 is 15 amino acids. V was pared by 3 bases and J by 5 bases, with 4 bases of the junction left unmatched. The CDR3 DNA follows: TGTGCCAGCAGTGATGGGACTAGCGGGAACGACGAGCAGTACTTC. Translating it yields CASSDGTSGNDEQYF.

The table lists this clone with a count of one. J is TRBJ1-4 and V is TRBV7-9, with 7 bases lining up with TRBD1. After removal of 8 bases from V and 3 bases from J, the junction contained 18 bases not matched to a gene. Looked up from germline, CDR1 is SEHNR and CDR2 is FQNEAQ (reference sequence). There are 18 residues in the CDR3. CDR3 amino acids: CASGYRDSFFNANEKLFF. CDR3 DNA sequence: TGTGCCAGCGGTTACCGGGACAGCTTTTTCAACGCTAATGAAAAACTGTTTTTT.

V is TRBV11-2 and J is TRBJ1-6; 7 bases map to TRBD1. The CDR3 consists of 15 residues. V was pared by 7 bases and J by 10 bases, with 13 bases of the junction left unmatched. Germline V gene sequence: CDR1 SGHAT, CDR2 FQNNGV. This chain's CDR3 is CASTTRSGQRSPLHF. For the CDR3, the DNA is TGTGCCAGCACAACCCGATCGGGACAGAGATCACCCCTCCACTTT.